The rows below give T cell receptor beta chains drawn from one sample of a study of OX40 agonist ivuxolimab in advanced cancers. The data were produced by immunoSEQ multiplex PCR, yet TCRdb's version contains in-frame clones alone and is incomplete. The sample includes under 95,000 clones, 93% of them seen just once. The specimen was CD4+ or CD8+ T cells sorted from blood, collected in a trial of the OX40 agonist ivuxolimab. Source of these receptors: an adult with an advanced solid tumor such as melanoma, head and neck, liver or kidney cancer. Both conserved end residues are part of each CDR3. The D gene is left open where the match is weak. A row's size may be missing; if present it is once, few, many or a size class.

d_gene	abundance	v_gene	j_gene	CDR3nt	CDR3aa
-	-	TRBV7-9	TRBJ1-1	TGTGCCAGCAGCCTACCCGGACCTGAAGCTTTCTTT	CASSLPGPEAFF
TRBD1	-	TRBV5-1	TRBJ1-6	TGCGCCAGCAGCATCGGGACAGGGGTAGGATCACCCCTCCACTTT	CASSIGTGVGSPLHF
TRBD1	-	TRBV9	TRBJ2-7	TGTGCCAGCAGCCCCTGGGACAGGGTAGGAGAGCAGTACTTC	CASSPWDRVGEQYF
-	-	TRBV5-6	TRBJ2-7	TGTGCCAGCAGCTTGGCCAACGAAGGGGCCGCCCTTTACGAGCAGTACTTC	CASSLANEGAALYEQYF
TRBD2	once	TRBV19	TRBJ2-1	TGTGCCAGTAGTATGAGACTAGCCTCCCCCAACAATGAGCAGTTCTTC	CASSMRLASPNNEQFF
-	-	TRBV5-4	TRBJ2-7	TGTGCCAGCAGCTTGTTCGCGGGGGCGGTCTACGAGCAGTACTTC	CASSLFAGAVYEQYF
TRBD2	-	TRBV11-2	TRBJ2-1	TGTGCCAGCAGCTTAAGATCTAGCGGGGGAAACAATGAGCAGTTCTTC	CASSLRSSGGNNEQFF
-	once	TRBV27	TRBJ1-1	TGTGCCAGCAGTTTATATGGGGTGGGGGGCACTGAAGCTTTCTTT	CASSLYGVGGTEAFF
-	-	TRBV5-1	TRBJ1-1	TGCGCCAGCAGCTATACTTCGGAGGGCAGGCACACTGAAGCTTTCTTT	CASSYTSEGRHTEAFF
-	-	TRBV10-2	TRBJ1-5	TGCGCCAGCAGTGAGGTGGACAATCAGCCCCAGCATTTT	CASSEVDNQPQHF
-	-	TRBV27	TRBJ1-1	TGTGCCAGCAGTTTTGATTACGGGAACACTGAAGCTTTCTTT	CASSFDYGNTEAFF
-	-	TRBV12-2	TRBJ1-5	TGTGCAAGTCGCTTAGTGTTCGGGTTGCTCCAGCCCCAGCATTTT	CASRLVFGLLQPQHF
-	-	TRBV4-1	TRBJ2-2	TGCGCCAGCAGATTCAGGGTACAGGGCACCGGGGAGCTGTTTTTT	CASRFRVQGTGELFF
-	-	TRBV7-9	TRBJ2-7	TGTGCCAGCAGCTTAGAGGGGGGGCGGATCCACGAGCAGTACTTC	CASSLEGGRIHEQYF
-	-	TRBV7-4	TRBJ1-1	TGTGCCAGCAGCTCCGGACAGACTTTGAACACTGAAGCTTTCTTT	CASSSGQTLNTEAFF
-	once	TRBV6-1	TRBJ2-7	TGTGCCAGCAGTCCACGGTTCGAGAGTCTTGGCGAGCAGTACTTC	CASSPRFESLGEQYF
-	-	TRBV27	TRBJ1-1	TGTGCCAGCAGTTTATGGGTCCCGACAAGGATGAACACTGAAGCTTTCTTT	CASSLWVPTRMNTEAFF
-	-	TRBV2	TRBJ2-7	TGTGGCGGGACAGCAAGCTCCTACGAGCAGTACTTC	CGGTASSYEQYF
-	-	TRBV2	TRBJ2-5	TGTGCCAGCAAGGGGCAGGGGGGTACCCAGTACTTC	CASKGQGGTQYF
-	-	TRBV14	TRBJ2-3	TGTGCCAGCAGCCAAGTGGAGTGGGATACGCAGTATTTT	CASSQVEWDTQYF
-	-	TRBV6-5	TRBJ1-1	TGTGCCAGCCATTGGGGGAGCGAAGCTTTCTTT	CASHWGSEAFF
-	-	TRBV27	TRBJ1-2	TGTGCCAGCAGTTTGGGTTCAGGGGTTAACTATGGCTACACCTTC	CASSLGSGVNYGYTF
-	-	TRBV7-8	TRBJ2-7	TGTGCCAGCAGCTTACAGGGTCTTTCCTACGAGCAGTACTTC	CASSLQGLSYEQYF
-	few	TRBV9	TRBJ1-1	TGTGCCAGCAGCGTAAGGGGGAACACTGAAGCTTTCTTT	CASSVRGNTEAFF
TRBD2	-	TRBV5-4	TRBJ2-1	TGTGCCAGCAGCTTGGGTCCCGGGACTAGCGGGAGGGAGCAGTTCTTC	CASSLGPGTSGREQFF
TRBD2	-	TRBV10-2	TRBJ2-7	TGCGCCAGCAGATCCGGGACTAGCGGGGTCCACGAGCAGTACTTC	CASRSGTSGVHEQYF
-	-	TRBV2	TRBJ1-1	TGTGCCAGCACCCCGGACGGGCGGCCGAACACTGAAGCTTTCTTT	CASTPDGRPNTEAFF
-	few	TRBV27	TRBJ2-2	TGTGCCAGCACTACCGGTGGAGAGCTGTTTTTT	CASTTGGELFF
TRBD1	-	TRBV2	TRBJ1-6	TGTGCCAGCAGTGAACGGACAGGGGTAAATTCACCCCTCCACTTT	CASSERTGVNSPLHF
-	-	TRBV19	TRBJ2-3	TGTGCCAGTAACGAAGGGCCATATGGTCCAGATACGCAGTATTTT	CASNEGPYGPDTQYF
-	-	TRBV4-1	TRBJ2-7	TGCGCCAGCAGCCAAGGGACTTCCTACGAGCAGTACTTC	CASSQGTSYEQYF
TRBD2	once	TRBV5-1	TRBJ2-1	TGCGCCAGCAGCCCTTCCGGACTAGCGGGAGTCAATGAGCAGTTCTTC	CASSPSGLAGVNEQFF
TRBD2	-	TRBV30	TRBJ2-5	TGTGCCTGGGATCAAGCGGGAGCCTTCCAAGAGACCCAGTACTTC	CAWDQAGAFQETQYF
-	-	TRBV6-5	TRBJ2-3	TGTGCCAGCAGTCCCGGGACGGCGGATACGCAGTATTTT	CASSPGTADTQYF
TRBD2	-	TRBV4-1	TRBJ2-1	TGCGCCAGCAGCCCCCTGGGACTAGCGGACTACAATGAGCAGTTCTTC	CASSPLGLADYNEQFF
-	-	TRBV7-2	TRBJ2-1	TGTGCCAGCAGCACGACGGTCTACCTATATACCTCCTACAATGAGCAGTTCTTC	CASSTTVYLYTSYNEQFF
TRBD1	-	TRBV5-4	TRBJ2-2	TGTGCCAGCAGCCCAGGAGGCCCAGGGGGCATATCCGGGGAGCTGTTTTTT	CASSPGGPGGISGELFF
-	-	TRBV5-1	TRBJ2-2	TGCGCCAGCAGCTTGGTTAGCGCGAACACCGGGGAGCTGTTTTTT	CASSLVSANTGELFF
TRBD1	-	TRBV9	TRBJ2-2	TGTGCCAGCACCCAGGGGGCCACCGGGGAGCTGTTTTTT	CASTQGATGELFF
-	-	TRBV9	TRBJ2-5	TGTGCCAGCAGCGTGGACGGGGGCCCAAGGGAGACCCAGTACTTC	CASSVDGGPRETQYF
-	-	TRBV19	TRBJ2-2	TGTGCCAGTAGTATATATGGGGGACGGGGCACCGGGGAGCTGTTTTTT	CASSIYGGRGTGELFF
TRBD2	-	TRBV10-1	TRBJ2-1	TGCGCCAGCAGTGTCACCCCGGGACTAGCGGTTCTTGGGCAGTTCTTC	CASSVTPGLAVLGQFF
-	-	TRBV5-6	TRBJ1-1	TGTGCCAGCAGCTGGACACAGGTCGATGAAGCTTTCTTT	CASSWTQVDEAFF
-	-	TRBV28	TRBJ1-3	TGTGCCAGCAGCCCCCGCGGGTGGGGGAGAAACACCATATATTTT	CASSPRGWGRNTIYF
-	-	TRBV27	TRBJ1-6	TGTGCCAGCAGTTCAGACATTCGGCAATACTCCTATAATTCACCCCTCCACTTT	CASSSDIRQYSYNSPLHF
TRBD1	-	TRBV7-9	TRBJ1-3	TGTGCCAGCAGCCAACGATACGTACAGGGGGCCGGTGGAAACACCATATATTTT	CASSQRYVQGAGGNTIYF
-	-	TRBV6-6	TRBJ1-2	TGTGCCAGCATCATGACAGGAGGACATCATGGCTACACCTTC	CASIMTGGHHGYTF
-	-	TRBV5-1	TRBJ2-7	TGCGCCAGCAGCTTGGCGTGGGGCTCCTACGAGCAGTACTTC	CASSLAWGSYEQYF
-	-	TRBV9	TRBJ2-6	TGTGCCAGCAGCGGATACAGGGCTGGGGCCAACGTCCTGACTTTC	CASSGYRAGANVLTF
-	-	TRBV27	TRBJ2-1	TGTGCCAGCAGTCACTACCCCGATGAGCAGTTCTTC	CASSHYPDEQFF
-	-	TRBV28	TRBJ1-4	TGTGCCAGCAGTTTATCAGTTTGGCGGACTAATGAAAAACTGTTTTTT	CASSLSVWRTNEKLFF
TRBD2	-	TRBV27	TRBJ2-1	TGTGCCAGCAGGCCGGGACTAGCCCACAATGAGCAGTTCTTC	CASRPGLAHNEQFF
-	-	TRBV25-1	TRBJ1-5	TGTGCCAGCAGTTCCGGGGGTAACAATCAGCCCCAGCATTTT	CASSSGGNNQPQHF
TRBD1	-	TRBV7-9	TRBJ1-4	TGTGCCAGCAGCTCCTCGGGACAGCCGACTTTGAGGGAAAAACTGTTTTTT	CASSSSGQPTLREKLFF
TRBD1	-	TRBV7-6	TRBJ1-4	TGTGCCAGCAGCCAGGGGGGGGCTAATGAAAAACTGTTTTTT	CASSQGGANEKLFF